This T cell receptor beta chain was captured in a study of cytomegalovirus exposure and HLA in healthy donors. Details on this clone: Its antigen is as yet unknown.

60 Vbeta and 13 Jbeta primers were used in PCR. The data were produced by immunoSEQ multiplex PCR, yet TCRdb's version contains in-frame clones alone and is incomplete. This table has 75,000 to 100,000 clones, about 80% appearing once. Whole-study results and caveats: It was approximately 150 TCR beta chains that were listed as cytomegalovirus-associated. In an earlier analysis, productive rearrangement rates for most beta V segments clustered near 87% or 30%.

CDR3 size: 11 residues. Germline V gene sequence: CDR1 MGHDK, CDR2 SYGVNS. With 0 bases removed from V and 13 bases from J, the gap between germline ends came to 6 bases. The sample taken for sequencing was PBMCs. This receptor was obtained from a man between 25 and 39 years old in good health and CMV-seronegative. The chain links TRBV25-1 to TRBJ1-4; D gene uncertain. CDR3 sequence: CASSEYGRLFF. In nucleotides, the CDR3 is TGTGCCAGCAGTGAATATGGGAGACTGTTTTTT.